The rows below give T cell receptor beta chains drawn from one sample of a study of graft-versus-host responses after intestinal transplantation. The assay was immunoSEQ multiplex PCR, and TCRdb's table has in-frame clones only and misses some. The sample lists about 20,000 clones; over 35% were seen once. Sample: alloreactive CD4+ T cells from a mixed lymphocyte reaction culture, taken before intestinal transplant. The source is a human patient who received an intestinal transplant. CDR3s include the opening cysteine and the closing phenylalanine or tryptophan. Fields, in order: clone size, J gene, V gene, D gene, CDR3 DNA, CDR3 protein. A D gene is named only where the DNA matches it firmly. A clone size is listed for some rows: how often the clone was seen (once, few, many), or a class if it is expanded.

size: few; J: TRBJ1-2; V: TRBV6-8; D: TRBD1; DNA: TGTGCCAGCAGTTCCATAACAGGGGGGGATGGCTACACCTTC; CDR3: CASSSITGGDGYTF
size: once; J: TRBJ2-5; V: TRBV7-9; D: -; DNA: TGTGCCAGCAGCCCCCGTAGGGCGGGTCTACAAGAGACCCAGTACTTC; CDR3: CASSPRRAGLQETQYF
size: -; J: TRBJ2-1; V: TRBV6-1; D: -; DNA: TGTGCCAGCAGTGAACTAGGTGTGTTAGCGTACAATGAGCAGTTCTTC; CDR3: CASSELGVLAYNEQFF
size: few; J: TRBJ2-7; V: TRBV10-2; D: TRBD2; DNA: TGCGCCAGCACTAAAGCGGGGATAGGATCTTACGAGCAGTACTTC; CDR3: CASTKAGIGSYEQYF
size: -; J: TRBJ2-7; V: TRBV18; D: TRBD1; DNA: TGTGCCAGCTCATCGACAGGGAGCGGGCAGTACTTC; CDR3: CASSSTGSGQYF
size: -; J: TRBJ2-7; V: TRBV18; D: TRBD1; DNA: TGTGCCAGCTCCCTTACAGGGGCCGCCTACGAGCAGTACTTC; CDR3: CASSLTGAAYEQYF
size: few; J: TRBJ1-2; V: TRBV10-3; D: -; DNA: TGTGCCATCAGTGAGTCACGGGATTATGGCTACACCTTC; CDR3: CAISESRDYGYTF
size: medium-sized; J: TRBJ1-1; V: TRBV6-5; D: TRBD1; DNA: TGTGCCAGCATCCCGACAGGGGGGACTGAAGCTTTCTTT; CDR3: CASIPTGGTEAFF
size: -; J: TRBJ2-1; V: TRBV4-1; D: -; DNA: TGCGCCAGCAGCCAAGAAGTGACGGGGGTGTACAATGAGCAGTTCTTC; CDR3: CASSQEVTGVYNEQFF
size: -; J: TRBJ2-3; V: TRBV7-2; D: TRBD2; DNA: TGTGCCAGCAGCTTAGTTCGACTAGCGGGCACAGATACGCAGTATTTT; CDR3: CASSLVRLAGTDTQYF
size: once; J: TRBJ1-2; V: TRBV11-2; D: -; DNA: TGTGCCAGCAGCTCGGGACAAAACTATGGCTACACCTTC; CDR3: CASSSGQNYGYTF